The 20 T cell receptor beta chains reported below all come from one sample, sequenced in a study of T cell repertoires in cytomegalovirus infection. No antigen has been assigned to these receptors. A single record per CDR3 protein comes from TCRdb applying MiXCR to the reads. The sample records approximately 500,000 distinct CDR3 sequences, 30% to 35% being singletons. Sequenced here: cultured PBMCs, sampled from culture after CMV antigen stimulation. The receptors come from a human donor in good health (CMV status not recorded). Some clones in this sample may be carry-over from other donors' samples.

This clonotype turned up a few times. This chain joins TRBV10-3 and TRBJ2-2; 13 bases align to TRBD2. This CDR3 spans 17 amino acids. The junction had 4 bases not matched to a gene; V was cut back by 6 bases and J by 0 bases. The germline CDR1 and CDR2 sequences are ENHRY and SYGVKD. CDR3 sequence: CAIRPGLAGSNTGELFF. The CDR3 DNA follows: TGTGCCATCAGGCCGGGACTAGCGGGGTCGAACACCGGGGAGCTGTTTTTT.

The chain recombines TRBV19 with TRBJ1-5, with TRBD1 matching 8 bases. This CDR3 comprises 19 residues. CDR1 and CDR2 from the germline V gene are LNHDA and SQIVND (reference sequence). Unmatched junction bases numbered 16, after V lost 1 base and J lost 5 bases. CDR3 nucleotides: TGTGCCAGTAGTATAGGGACAGGGAGGTTCTTTCAGGGAGATCAGCCCCAGCATTTT. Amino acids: CASSIGTGRFFQGDQPQHF.

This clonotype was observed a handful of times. The CDR3 DNA is TGCAGTGCTAGAGATCCCGGTCAGCCCCAGCATTTT. Translating gives CSARDPGQPQHF. The rearrangement uses TRBV20-1 and TRBJ1-5; D unresolved. Per germline, CDR1 DFQATT and CDR2 SNEGSKA (reference sequence). The CDR3 has 12 amino acids. Trimming took off 0 bases at V and 6 bases at J, with 6 bases between the two ends.

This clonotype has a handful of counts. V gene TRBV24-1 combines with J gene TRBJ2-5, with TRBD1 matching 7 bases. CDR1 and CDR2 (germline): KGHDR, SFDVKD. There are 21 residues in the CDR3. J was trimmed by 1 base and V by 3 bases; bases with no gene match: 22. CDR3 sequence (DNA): TGTGCCACCAGTGATGGCTTGGGTGGTAGTACGGGACAGCGAAGCCAAGAGACCCAGTACTTC. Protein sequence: CATSDGLGGSTGQRSQETQYF.

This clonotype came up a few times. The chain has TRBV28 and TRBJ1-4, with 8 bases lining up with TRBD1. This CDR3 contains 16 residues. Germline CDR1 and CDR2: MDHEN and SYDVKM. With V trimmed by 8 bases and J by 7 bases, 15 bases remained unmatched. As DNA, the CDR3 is TGTGCCAGCTATCCTACGACAGGGGCGGGGAGTGAAAAACTGTTTTTT. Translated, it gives CASYPTTGAGSEKLFF.

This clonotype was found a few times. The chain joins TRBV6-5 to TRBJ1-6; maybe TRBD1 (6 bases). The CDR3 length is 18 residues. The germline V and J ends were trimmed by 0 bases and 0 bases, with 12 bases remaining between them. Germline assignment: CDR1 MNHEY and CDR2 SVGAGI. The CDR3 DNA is TGTGCCAGCAGTTACTCGATTCAGGGGAGCTCCTATAATTCACCCCTCCACTTT. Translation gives CASSYSIQGSSYNSPLHF.

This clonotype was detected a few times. CDR3 region: CAISEESWGNGGDTQYF. CDR3 coding DNA: TGTGCCATCAGTGAGGAGTCTTGGGGGAACGGAGGGGATACGCAGTATTTT. This rearrangement joins TRBV10-3 to TRBJ2-3, with a possible D match to TRBD2 (6 bases). This CDR3 contains 17 residues. The ends were cut back, 2 bases at V and 6 bases at J, with 21 bases in the middle. Germline CDR1 reads ENHRY; CDR2 reads SYGVKD.

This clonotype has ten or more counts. The CDR3 reads CASSFGTSGRGRFF. The CDR3 bases are TGTGCCAGCAGTTTCGGGACTAGCGGGAGGGGTCGGTTCTTC. The gene calls are TRBV12-3 or TRBV12-4 and TRBJ2-1; 16 bases are a match to TRBD2. This CDR3 comprises 14 residues. The trim removed 3 bases at V and 15 bases at J, leaving 5 bases unmatched.

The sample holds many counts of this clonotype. The CDR3 DNA is TGTGCCAGCAGTGAGGGGACAGGGGGTGGGGGCACTGAAGCTTTCTTT. This translates into CASSEGTGGGGTEAFF. The rearrangement uses TRBV6-1 and TRBJ1-1; 11 nucleotides agree with TRBD1. V shed 3 bases and J 4 bases; nucleotides not matched to a gene: 7. The CDR3 covers 16 residues. CDR1 and CDR2 (germline): MNHNS, SASEGT.

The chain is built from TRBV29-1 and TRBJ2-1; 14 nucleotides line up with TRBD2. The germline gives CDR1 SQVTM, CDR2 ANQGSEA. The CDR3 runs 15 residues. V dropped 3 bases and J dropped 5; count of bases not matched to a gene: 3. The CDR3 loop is CSVDPGLAGDNEQFF. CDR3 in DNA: TGCAGCGTTGACCCGGGACTAGCGGGAGACAATGAGCAGTTCTTC.

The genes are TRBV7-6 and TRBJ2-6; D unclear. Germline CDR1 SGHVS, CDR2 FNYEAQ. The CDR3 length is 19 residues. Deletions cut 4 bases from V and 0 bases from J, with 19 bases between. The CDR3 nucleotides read TGTGCCAGCAGCTCGCCACGTAGGGTTACAAGCTCTGGGGCCAACGTCCTGACTTTC. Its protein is CASSSPRRVTSSGANVLTF.

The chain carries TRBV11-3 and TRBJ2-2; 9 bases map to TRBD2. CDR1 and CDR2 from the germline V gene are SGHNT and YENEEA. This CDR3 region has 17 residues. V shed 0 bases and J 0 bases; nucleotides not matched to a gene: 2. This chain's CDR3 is CASSLEKREANTGELFF. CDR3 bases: TGTGCCAGCAGCTTAGAAAAGCGGGAGGCGAACACCGGGGAGCTGTTTTTT. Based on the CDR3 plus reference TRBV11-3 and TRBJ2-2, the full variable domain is EAGVVQSPRYKIIEKKQPVAFWCNPISGHNTLYWYLQNLGQGPELLIRYENEEAVDDSQLPKDRFSAERLKGVDSTLKIQPAELGDSAVYLCASSLEKREANTGELFFGEGSRLTVL.

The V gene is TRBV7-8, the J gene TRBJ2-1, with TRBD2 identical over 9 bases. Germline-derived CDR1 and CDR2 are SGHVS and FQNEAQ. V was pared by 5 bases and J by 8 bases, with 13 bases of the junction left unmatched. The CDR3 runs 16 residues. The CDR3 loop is CASSTRALAGDDEQFF. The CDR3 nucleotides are TGTGCCAGCAGCACAAGGGCCTTAGCGGGAGATGATGAGCAGTTCTTC. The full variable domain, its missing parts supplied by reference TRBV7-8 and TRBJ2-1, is GAGVSQSPRYKVAKRGQDVALRCDPISGHVSLFWYQQALGQGPEFLTYFQNEAQLDKSGLPSDRFFAERPEGSVSTLKIQRTQQEDSAVYLCASSTRALAGDDEQFFGPGTRLTVL.

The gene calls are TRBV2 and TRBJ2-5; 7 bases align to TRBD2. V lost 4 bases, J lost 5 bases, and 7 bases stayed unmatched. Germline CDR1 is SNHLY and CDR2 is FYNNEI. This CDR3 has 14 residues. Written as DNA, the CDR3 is TGTGCCAGCAGTGGCGAGGCGGGAGAGGAGACCCAGTACTTC. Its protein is CASSGEAGEETQYF. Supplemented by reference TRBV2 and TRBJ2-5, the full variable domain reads EPEVTQTPSHQVTQMGQEVILRCVPISNHLYFYWYRQILGQKVEFLVSFYNNEISEKSEIFDDQFSVERPDGSNFTLKIRSTKLEDSAMYFCASSGEAGEETQYFGPGTRLLVL.

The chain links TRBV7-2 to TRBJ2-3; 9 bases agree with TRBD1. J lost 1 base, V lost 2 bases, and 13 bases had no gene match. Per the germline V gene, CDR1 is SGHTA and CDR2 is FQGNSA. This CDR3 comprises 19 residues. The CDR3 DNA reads TGTGCCAGCAGCTTATACCCCGTTGGACAGGGGAGAGGCACAGATACGCAGTATTTT. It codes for CASSLYPVGQGRGTDTQYF. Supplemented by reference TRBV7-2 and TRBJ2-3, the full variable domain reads GAGVSQSPSNKVTEKGKDVELRCDPISGHTALYWYRQSLGQGLEFLIYFQGNSAPDKSGLPSDRFSAERTGGSVSTLTIQRTQQEDSAVYLCASSLYPVGQGRGTDTQYFGPGTRLTVL.

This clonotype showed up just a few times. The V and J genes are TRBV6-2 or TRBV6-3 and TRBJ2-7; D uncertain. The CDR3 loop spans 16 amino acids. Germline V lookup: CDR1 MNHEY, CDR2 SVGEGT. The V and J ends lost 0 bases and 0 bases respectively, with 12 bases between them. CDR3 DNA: TGTGCCAGCAGTTACTCCGGACGGCACACCTCCTACGAGCAGTACTTC. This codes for CASSYSGRHTSYEQYF.

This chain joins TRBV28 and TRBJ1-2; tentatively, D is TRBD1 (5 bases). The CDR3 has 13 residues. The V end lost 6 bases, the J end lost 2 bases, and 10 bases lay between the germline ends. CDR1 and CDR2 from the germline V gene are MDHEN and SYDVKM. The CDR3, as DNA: TGTGCCAGCAGGGCGGGACCGAACTATGGCTACACCTTC. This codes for CASRAGPNYGYTF.

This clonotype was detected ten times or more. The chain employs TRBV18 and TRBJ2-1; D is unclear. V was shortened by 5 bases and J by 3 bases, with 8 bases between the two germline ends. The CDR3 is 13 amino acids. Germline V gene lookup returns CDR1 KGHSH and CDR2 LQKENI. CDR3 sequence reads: CASSEVSYNEQFF. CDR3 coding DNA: TGTGCCAGCTCAGAAGTCAGCTACAATGAGCAGTTCTTC. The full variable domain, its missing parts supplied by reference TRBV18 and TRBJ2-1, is NAGVMQNPRHLVRRRGQEARLRCSPMKGHSHVYWYRQLPEEGLKFMVYLQKENIIDESGMPKERFSAEFPKEGPSILRIQQVVRGDSAAYFCASSEVSYNEQFFGPGTRLTVL.

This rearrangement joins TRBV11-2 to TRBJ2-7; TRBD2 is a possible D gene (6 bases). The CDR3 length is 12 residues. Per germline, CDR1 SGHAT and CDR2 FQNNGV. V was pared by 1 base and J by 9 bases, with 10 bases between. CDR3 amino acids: CASSLVGGRQYV. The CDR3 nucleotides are TGTGCCAGCAGCTTAGTCGGAGGGAGGCAGTACGTC.

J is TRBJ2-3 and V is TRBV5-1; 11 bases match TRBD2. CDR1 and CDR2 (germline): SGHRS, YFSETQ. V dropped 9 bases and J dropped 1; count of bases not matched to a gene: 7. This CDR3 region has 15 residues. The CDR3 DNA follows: TGCGCCACCGGGACTAGCGGAGAGGGCACAGATACGCAGTATTTT. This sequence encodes CATGTSGEGTDTQYF.